The T cell receptor (beta chain) under discussion was sequenced for a study of CD8+ T cells in alopecia areata. The study, taken as a whole, reports: Higher clonality was seen in lesional scalp than in normal scalp, especially in alopecia totalis/universalis.

This CDR3 has 14 residues. V lost 5 bases and J lost 4, with 12 bases in between. Germline assignment: CDR1 SGHTA and CDR2 FQGNSA. This clone appeared a few times. Its antigen is not known. Treatment reported: oral pan-JAK inhibitor, 5-10 mg twice daily. cDNA reverse transcribed from extracted RNA served as the sequencing template. Using immunoSEQ multiplex PCR, the repertoire was profiled, and TCRdb retains in-frame clones only, with some absent. This sample has hundreds of thousands of clones; 60% occur once, and the top ten carry about 0.89%. The receptor was isolated from a human donor with alopecia areata. V is TRBV7-2 and J is TRBJ2-1; D possibly corresponds to TRBD2 (6 bases). This material consisted of CD4+ T cells sorted from blood, taken at week 52, from a patient treated with tofacitinib. CDR3 in amino acids: CASSPSGLYNEQFF. In nucleotides, the CDR3 is TGTGCCAGCAGCCCCTCGGGACTTTACAATGAGCAGTTCTTC.